This T cell receptor (beta chain) was captured by sequencing in a study of T cells in tumors after PD-1 blockade. Study-wide context: Patients had no prior checkpoint blockade, systemic immunosuppressants, or anti-cancer therapy within 4 weeks. Blood samples averaged about 120,000 templates (range 24,679-257,772) and 36,536 unique clonotypes. Study-wide results and caveats: Peripheral recruitment is suggested, as some novel exhausted tumor clones were in pre-treatment blood.

Concerning this clone itself: Antigen unknown.

Input was 616 ng to 6,004 ng of genomic DNA from tumor or blood. The CDR3 consists of 13 residues. CDR1 is SGHTA and CDR2 is FQGNSA in the germline V gene. Trimming left V 4 bases short and J 8 bases short, with 13 bases between. Assay used: immunoSEQ multiplex PCR; TCRdb lists only in-frame clones, some missing. Among around 45,000 clones listed, about four fifths were seen once. The sequencing used PBMCs, collected before anti-PD-1 treatment. The TCR sequence derives from a human donor with basal cell carcinoma. The gene calls are TRBV7-2 and TRBJ2-3; D might be TRBD1 (6 bases). CDR3 nucleotides: TGTGCCAGCAGCTCCGCACAGGGCCGTACGCAGTATTTT. Translation: CASSSAQGRTQYF.